This T cell receptor beta chain originates from a study of regulatory T cells in long-lasting Graves disease. In germline, CDR1 is GTSNPN, CDR2 SVGIG (reference sequence). V was trimmed by 8 bases and J by 0 bases, leaving 10 bases between them. The CDR3 has 12 amino acids. Time point meaning: persistent/refractory GD, antithyroid drugs over 5 years with positive TRAb. With RNA extracted from PBMCs as input, the TCR library was made. Libraries of TCR beta came from iRepertoire HTBI primers plus Arm-PCR of CDR3 regions. In TCRdb, the multiplex PCR reads were re-called with MiXCR into one record per CDR3 protein. Of some 470,000 distinct CDR3 sequences detected, around a fifth appear once; the ten largest clones hold 7% to 9%. This clonotype was detected many times.

Sequencing was performed on peripheral blood mononuclear cells (PBMCs), taken when the disease was refractory, from a patient treated with antithyroid drugs. The TCR originated in a female donor with Graves disease. This chain joins TRBV30 and TRBJ2-5; no clear D gene. The CDR3, as DNA: TGTGCCGCAATCTGGGACCAAGAGACCCAGTACTTC. This gives the protein CAAIWDQETQYF.